This entry describes one T cell receptor (beta chain). Its specificity is unknown. Profiling relied on immunoSEQ multiplex PCR, and the TCRdb table lists in-frame clones only, not all of them. The sample carries about 57,000 clones, 70% to 85% recorded once. The sample belongs to a study of memory CD4+ T cells and cytomegalovirus serostatus. Study information: This sample comes from healthy Belgian adults, about 10 CMV seropositive, around 26 seronegative. Findings and caveats of the study: Suggested: most of the CMV-linked TCR signature lies in CD4+ memory cells.

The sort gate was single viable CD3+CD4+CD8-CD45RO+ cells for memory CD4+ T cells. The germline V gene encodes CDR1 ENHRY and CDR2 SYGVKD. With 10 bases clipped from V and 1 base from J, the junction kept 4 bases outside the gene matches. CDR3 length: 12 amino acids. The TCR sequence derives from an adult in good health and CMV-seronegative. This chain joins TRBV10-3 and TRBJ2-7; 7 nucleotides align to TRBD1. The sequencing input was memory CD4+ T cells from blood. This CDR3 is CATTGQSYEQYF. The DNA for the CDR3 is TGTGCCACGACAGGGCAATCCTACGAGCAGTACTTC.